This record looks at one T cell receptor (beta chain) sequence and its context. The CDR3 loop spans 13 amino acids. Trimming shortened V by 6 bases and J by 7 bases, and 13 bases separated the two germline ends. Repertoires were generated with immunoSEQ multiplex PCR, while TCRdb's copy carries only in-frame clones and drops some. Of more than 120,000 clones in the sample, roughly 85% were seen once. This sample is part of a study of blood T cell repertoires in COVID-19. The source of this sequence is a human donor with acute or convalescent COVID-19. The donor label of this sample is uncertain. The material sequenced was peripheral blood. The rearrangement joins TRBV12-3 or TRBV12-4 to TRBJ1-5; D is uncertain. CDR3 protein: CASSETRMQPQHF. As DNA, the CDR3 is TGTGCCAGCAGCGAGACTCGAATGCAGCCCCAGCATTTT.